These 25 T cell receptor beta chains were sequenced from one sample in a study of beta chain features in type 1 diabetes. Whole-study findings and limits: A moderate, significant TCRB CDR3 shortening appeared in type 1 diabetes across four CD4+ subsets.

Sequenced material consisted of expressed TCRB transcripts (all of the isolated RNA was reverse transcribed). Sequencing was performed with immunoSEQ multiplex PCR; in TCRdb, only in-frame clones are kept and a portion is missing. Seen here are under 130,000 clones, about 26% observed once, and the top ten hold less than 0.65%. Antigens of these TCRs are unknown. The sequencing sample was made of central memory CD4+ T cells from blood. The receptors here all came from a woman between 18 and 30 years old with type 1 diabetes.

This clone was seen more than once but under ten times. The rearrangement uses TRBV19 and TRBJ2-6; D is possibly TRBD2 (5 bases). V shed 8 bases and J shed 2 bases, with 13 bases lying between them. The CDR3 totals 15 residues. Germline CDR1 is LNHDA and CDR2 is SQIVND (reference sequence). CDR3 nucleotide sequence: TGTGCCAGTGGCAGAGAGGGCGCTGGGGCCAACGTCCTGACTTTC. Translated: CASGREGAGANVLTF. The full variable domain, in which reference TRBV19 and TRBJ2-6 provide the parts outside the CDR3, is DGGITQSPKYLFRKEGQNVTLSCEQNLNHDAMYWYRQDPGQGLRLIYYSQIVNDFQKGDIAEGYSVSREKKESFPLTVTSAQKNPTAFYLCASGREGAGANVLTFGAGSRLTVL.

This clone was seen a handful of times. The chain recombines TRBV7-2 with TRBJ2-1, with TRBD1 identical over 7 bases. V shed 5 bases and J 6 bases; nucleotides not matched to a gene: 10. The CDR3 has 15 amino acids. CDR1 and CDR2 from the germline V gene are SGHTA and FQGNSA. In DNA form, the CDR3 reads TGTGCCAGCAGCCCCACCGGGACAGTCCTCAATGAGCAGTTCTTC. It codes for CASSPTGTVLNEQFF.

V is TRBV18 and J is TRBJ2-3, with D possibly matching TRBD2 (5 bases). The germline V gene encodes CDR1 KGHSH and CDR2 LQKENI. The ends were cut back, 1 base at V and 2 bases at J, with 10 bases in the middle. CDR3 length: 15 residues. This CDR3 reads CASSPQRVNTDTQYF. The CDR3 DNA reads TGTGCCAGCTCACCACAGAGGGTGAACACAGATACGCAGTATTTT.

This clone was counted between two and nine times. The V and J genes are TRBV19 and TRBJ2-1; 8 nucleotides match TRBD1. The CDR3 runs to 16 residues. Per germline, CDR1 LNHDA and CDR2 SQIVND (reference sequence). Trimming cost V 6 bases and J 10 bases; bases outside gene matches: 17. This CDR3 reads CASSDRGRGTWEEQFF. The CDR3 DNA is TGTGCCAGTAGCGACAGGGGTAGAGGGACCTGGGAGGAGCAGTTCTTC.

This clone has a handful of counts. This rearrangement joins TRBV2 to TRBJ2-1; D gene ambiguous. This CDR3 comprises 13 residues. Germline CDR1 reads SNHLY; CDR2 reads FYNNEI. Trimming shortened V by 8 bases and J by 9 bases, and 17 bases separated the two germline ends. The CDR3 DNA reads TGTGCCAGCGTCGCAGGCCAGACAAGTGAGCAGTTCTTC. It is translated as CASVAGQTSEQFF.

A few counts support this clone. The CDR3 here is CASSPRWTGGEKLFF. As DNA, the CDR3 is TGTGCCAGCAGTCCTCGTTGGACAGGTGGGGAAAAACTGTTTTTT. This chain connects TRBV27 to TRBJ1-4; 7 nucleotides align to TRBD1. Per the germline V gene, CDR1 is MNHEY and CDR2 is SMNVEV (reference sequence). V shed 5 bases, J shed 8 bases, and the junction held 11 bases outside the gene matches. The CDR3 sequence is 15 residues long.

The V gene is TRBV30, the J gene TRBJ1-2; a possible D gene is TRBD1 (5 bases). With 4 bases removed from V and 4 bases from J, the gap between germline ends came to 13 bases. This CDR3 contains 13 residues. CDR1 is GTSNPN and CDR2 is SVGIG in the germline V gene (reference sequence). The CDR3 DNA reads as TGTGCCTGGACCCAGAACAGGTTCTATGGCTACACCTTC. Its protein is CAWTQNRFYGYTF.

The V and J genes are TRBV6-6 and TRBJ2-1; TRBD1 is a possible D gene (6 bases). Germline V gene sequence: CDR1 MNHNY, CDR2 SVGAGI (reference sequence). The V gene lost 5 bases and the J gene lost 7 bases, with 15 bases spanning the gap. This CDR3 comprises 14 residues. CDR3 in DNA: TGTGCCAGCAGTGTCGCCGGGACAATAAATGAGCAGTTCTTC. It yields the protein CASSVAGTINEQFF.

This CDR3 reads CASSLLGTGVYGYTF. The CDR3 nucleotides read TGTGCCAGCAGTTTATTAGGGACAGGGGTCTATGGCTACACCTTC. The J gene is TRBJ1-2, the V gene TRBV28; 10 bases are shared with TRBD1. CDR1 and CDR2 from the germline V gene are MDHEN and SYDVKM. This CDR3 is 15 amino acids long. The trim removed 1 base at V and 4 bases at J, leaving 3 bases unmatched.

A few counts support this clone. The chain combines TRBV6-5 with TRBJ2-7, with a possible D match to TRBD2 (6 bases). Looked up from germline, CDR1 is MNHEY and CDR2 is SVGAGI. Trimming removed 6 bases at V and 1 base at J, with 16 bases between. The CDR3 spans 15 residues. The DNA for the CDR3 is TGTGCCAGCAGGGCCCGACTAGAACGGTCCTACGAGCAGTACGTC. It codes for CASRARLERSYEQYV.

This clone was seen only a few times. The V and J genes are TRBV14 and TRBJ2-3; D is possibly TRBD2 (6 bases). Trimming took 1 base from V and 5 from J, leaving 19 bases between them. The CDR3 has 17 residues. Germline-derived CDR1 and CDR2 are SGHDN and FVKESK. Here the CDR3 DNA reads TGTGCCAGCAGCCAAGTCCTACGGGGACTCGGAAAAGATACGCAGTATTTT. Protein product: CASSQVLRGLGKDTQYF.

This clone was seen more than once but under ten times. The chain links TRBV29-1 to TRBJ1-1, with TRBD1 matching 7 bases. V trimming: 4 bases; J trimming: 3 bases; junction bases outside the gene matches: 5. Germline V lookup: CDR1 SQVTM, CDR2 ANQGSEA. The CDR3 loop spans 13 amino acids. CDR3: CSVGRDRYTEAFF. DNA of the CDR3: TGCAGCGTTGGACGGGACAGATACACTGAAGCTTTCTTT.

In its sample, this clone was seen many times. The chain is built from TRBV7-9 and TRBJ2-5; D is perhaps TRBD2 (5 bases). Per the germline V gene, CDR1 is SEHNR and CDR2 is FQNEAQ (reference sequence). Between the trimmed V and J ends, which lost 1 base and 1 base, there was a span of 7 bases. The CDR3 extends over 14 amino acids. DNA for the CDR3: TGTGCCAGCAGCTTAGGTCTAGCCCAAGAGACCCAGTACTTC. This encodes CASSLGLAQETQYF.

This clone has only a few counts. The rearrangement links TRBV7-8 to TRBJ2-1, with 7 bases matching TRBD2. This CDR3 spans 18 amino acids. The germline V gene has CDR1 SGHVS and CDR2 FQNEAQ. Trimming took 4 bases from V and 2 from J; bases not matched to a gene: 14. The CDR3 coding sequence is TGTGCCAGCAGCTCAGGATGGGGGGGGAGGGCCCCCTACAATGAGCAGTTCTTC. Translation gives CASSSGWGGRAPYNEQFF. Full variable domain (missing parts from reference TRBV7-8 and TRBJ2-1): GAGVSQSPRYKVAKRGQDVALRCDPISGHVSLFWYQQALGQGPEFLTYFQNEAQLDKSGLPSDRFFAERPEGSVSTLKIQRTQQEDSAVYLCASSSGWGGRAPYNEQFFGPGTRLTVL.

In this sample, this clone turned up a few times. The CDR3 protein is CASSLGQGYTGELFF. The DNA for the CDR3 is TGTGCCAGCAGTTTAGGGCAGGGGTACACCGGGGAGCTGTTTTTT. This chain uses TRBV28 with TRBJ2-2; TRBD1 might be the D (6 bases). From germline, CDR1 is MDHEN and CDR2 SYDVKM. V was clipped by 2 bases and J by 3 bases, with 10 bases between them. This CDR3 region has 15 residues. The full variable domain, with the rest looked up from reference TRBV28 and TRBJ2-2, is DVKVTQSSRYLVKRTGEKVFLECVQDMDHENMFWYRQDPGLGLRLIYFSYDVKMKEKGDIPEGYSVSREKKERFSLILESASTNQTSMYLCASSLGQGYTGELFFGEGSRLTVL.

The J gene is TRBJ1-1, the V gene TRBV5-1; D perhaps matches TRBD1 (6 bases). V was cut by 2 bases and J by 5 bases, with 13 bases left in between. Germline loops: CDR1 SGHRS, CDR2 YFSETQ. The CDR3 runs to 14 residues. This chain's CDR3 is CASSFTGMGTEAFF. CDR3 sequence (DNA): TGCGCCAGCAGCTTTACAGGGATGGGAACTGAAGCTTTCTTT. The full variable domain, rest sourced from reference TRBV5-1 and TRBJ1-1, is KAGVTQTPRYLIKTRGQQVTLSCSPISGHRSVSWYQQTPGQGLQFLFEYFSETQRNKGNFPGRFSGRQFSNSRSEMNVSTLELGDSALYLCASSFTGMGTEAFFGQGTRLTVV.

The rearrangement joins TRBV18 to TRBJ2-2; the match to TRBD2 covers 10 bases. CDR1 is KGHSH, CDR2 LQKENI, per germline. This CDR3 is 15 amino acids long. V was pared by 3 bases and J by 6 bases, with 4 bases of the junction left unmatched. The CDR3 bases are TGTGCCAGCTCACCTGGACTAGCGGTCGCCGGGGAGCTGTTTTTT. As protein: CASSPGLAVAGELFF. The complete variable domain, with remaining parts taken from reference TRBV18 and TRBJ2-2, reads NAGVMQNPRHLVRRRGQEARLRCSPMKGHSHVYWYRQLPEEGLKFMVYLQKENIIDESGMPKERFSAEFPKEGPSILRIQQVVRGDSAAYFCASSPGLAVAGELFFGEGSRLTVL.

This clone was detected a few times. The chain links TRBV11-2 to TRBJ2-7, with 7 bases identical to TRBD2. Germline V gene data show CDR1 as SGHAT and CDR2 as FQNNGV. With 1 base clipped from V and 3 bases from J, the junction kept 9 bases outside the gene matches. The length of the CDR3 is 16 residues. CDR3 DNA: TGTGCCAGCAGCTTAGGTCCTCTCGGGACTATCTACGAGCAGTACGTC. This codes for CASSLGPLGTIYEQYV.

The chain joins TRBV7-2 to TRBJ2-3; 10 nucleotides match TRBD2. CDR3 length equals 15 residues. Per germline, CDR1 SGHTA and CDR2 FQGNSA. Unmatched junction bases numbered 4, after V lost 6 bases and J lost 1 base. CDR3 amino acids: CASRPGTSGTDTQYF. For the CDR3, the DNA is TGTGCCAGCAGACCCGGGACTAGCGGCACAGATACGCAGTATTTT.

The J gene is TRBJ1-2, the V gene TRBV30; D is perhaps TRBD1 (5 bases). The CDR3 extends over 12 amino acids. CDR1 is GTSNPN and CDR2 is SVGIG in the germline V gene (reference sequence). V gave up 0 bases and J gave up 11 bases, with 13 bases separating them. CDR3 in amino acids: CAWSVSARAYTF. The CDR3 DNA reads as TGTGCCTGGAGTGTATCGGCCAGGGCGTACACCTTC.

The V gene is TRBV7-8, the J gene TRBJ1-1, with 7 bases matching TRBD1. The V gene's germline CDR1 is SGHVS and CDR2 FQNEAQ. CDR3 length equals 13 residues. J was trimmed by 5 bases and V by 4 bases; bases with no gene match: 4. DNA of the CDR3: TGTGCCAGCAGCTACCGGGACAGAACTGAAGCTTTCTTT. It codes for CASSYRDRTEAFF.

CDR3 amino acids: CASSPPSSGTEAFF. CDR3 DNA: TGTGCCAGCAGTCCCCCATCCTCGGGGACTGAAGCTTTCTTT. The chain uses TRBV28 and TRBJ1-1; D gene uncertain. Germline CDR1 reads MDHEN; CDR2 reads SYDVKM. Trimming removed 5 bases from V and 5 bases from J, with 15 bases in between. This CDR3 region has 14 residues.

CDR3 sequence: CASSPGLADNEQFF. In DNA, the CDR3 is TGTGCCAGCTCACCGGGTCTAGCGGACAATGAGCAGTTCTTC. This chain links TRBV18 with TRBJ2-1, with 7 positions matching TRBD2. CDR3 length equals 14 residues. Germline CDR1 reads KGHSH; CDR2 reads LQKENI. V was clipped by 3 bases and J by 5 bases; unmatched bases: 4.

The rearrangement links TRBV6-5 to TRBJ1-1, with TRBD1 matching over 7 bases. V lost 2 bases and J lost 5; bases outside the gene matches: 5. Germline values: CDR1 MNHEY, CDR2 SVGAGI. The CDR3 length is 14 residues. CDR3 nucleotides: TGTGCCAGCAGTTACGACAGGGTCGGAACTGAAGCTTTCTTT. Protein product: CASSYDRVGTEAFF.

V and J are TRBV15 and TRBJ2-3; D unresolved. Germline V gives CDR1 LNHNV, CDR2 YYDKDF (reference sequence). The CDR3 covers 13 residues. Trimming pared 0 bases from V and 5 bases from J, leaving 6 bases between. CDR3: CATSRDREDTQYF. CDR3 coding DNA: TGTGCCACCAGCAGAGATCGAGAAGATACGCAGTATTTT.